Below, 7 T cell receptor beta chains from the same sample are listed, as sequenced in a study of T cells in pancreatic ductal adenocarcinoma. Produced via immunoSEQ multiplex PCR; TCRdb's table is partial and in-frame only. The data contain more than 85,000 clones, 90% to 95% of them seen just once; the ten biggest clones take up around 2.9%. Surgery without prior neoadjuvant therapy was the treatment of the selected pancreatic ductal adenocarcinoma patients. Sequenced: PBMCs. Source of these receptors: a human donor with pancreatic ductal adenocarcinoma.

This sequence joins TRBV4-1 and TRBJ1-4; D perhaps matches TRBD1 (6 bases). The CDR3 totals 13 residues. Trimming left V 7 bases short and J 10 bases short, with 16 bases between. Germline V CDR1 and CDR2: MGHRA, YSYEKL. The CDR3 sequence is CASTGTGMRKLFF. CDR3 in DNA: TGCGCCAGCACGGGTACAGGGATGAGAAAACTGTTTTTT.

This clone is a singleton in its sample. This rearrangement joins TRBV7-2 to TRBJ2-3; tentatively, D is TRBD1 (5 bases). The CDR3 is 13 amino acids. CDR1 is SGHTA, CDR2 FQGNSA, per germline. The V end lost 5 bases, the J end lost 5 bases, and 11 bases lay between the germline ends. In DNA form, the CDR3 reads TGTGCCAGCAGCCTAATAGGGGTAGATACGCAGTATTTT. It yields the protein CASSLIGVDTQYF.

The chain links TRBV5-1 to TRBJ2-1; TRBD1 matches at 10 bases. J gave up 6 bases and V 4 bases, and 7 bases lay outside the gene matches. Germline CDR1 and CDR2: SGHRS and YFSETQ. CDR3 size: 15 residues. The CDR3 region is CASSPMGQGINEQFF. CDR3 bases: TGCGCCAGCAGCCCCATGGGACAGGGGATCAATGAGCAGTTCTTC. Full variable domain (outside the CDR3, taken from reference TRBV5-1 and TRBJ2-1): KAGVTQTPRYLIKTRGQQVTLSCSPISGHRSVSWYQQTPGQGLQFLFEYFSETQRNKGNFPGRFSGRQFSNSRSEMNVSTLELGDSALYLCASSPMGQGINEQFFGPGTRLTVL.

V usage is TRBV6-1 and J usage is TRBJ2-7; weak D call: TRBD2 (6 bases). With 7 bases removed from V and 2 bases from J, the gap between germline ends came to 12 bases. Looked up from germline, CDR1 is MNHNS and CDR2 is SASEGT. There are 13 residues in the CDR3. The CDR3: CASTGGIPYEQYF. The CDR3, as DNA: TGTGCCAGCACGGGCGGGATCCCCTACGAGCAGTACTTC.

The gene calls are TRBV28 and TRBJ2-1; 7 nucleotides match TRBD2. Per germline, CDR1 MDHEN and CDR2 SYDVKM. Trimming took 7 bases from V and 0 from J; bases not matched to a gene: 9. The CDR3 consists of 16 residues. CDR3 residues: CASTPWAGDSYNEQFF. The CDR3 DNA is TGTGCCAGCACCCCTTGGGCGGGAGACTCCTACAATGAGCAGTTCTTC.

The V gene is TRBV5-1, the J gene TRBJ1-4; a weak D match, TRBD1 (5 bases). Germline V gives CDR1 SGHRS, CDR2 YFSETQ. The CDR3 loop spans 13 amino acids. V was clipped by 0 bases and J by 10 bases, with 10 bases between them. This chain's CDR3 is CASSLEQGRKLFF. DNA of the CDR3: TGCGCCAGCAGCTTGGAGCAGGGAAGAAAACTGTTTTTT. Full variable domain (remainder filled in from reference TRBV5-1 and TRBJ1-4): KAGVTQTPRYLIKTRGQQVTLSCSPISGHRSVSWYQQTPGQGLQFLFEYFSETQRNKGNFPGRFSGRQFSNSRSEMNVSTLELGDSALYLCASSLEQGRKLFFGSGTQLSVL.

This sequence joins TRBV11-2 and TRBJ1-2, with D hard to call. Germline V gene lookup returns CDR1 SGHAT and CDR2 FQNNGV. V was clipped by 1 base and J by 4 bases, with 13 bases between them. The CDR3 totals 15 residues. CDR3 sequence (DNA): TGTGCCAGCAGCTTAGGCGTGGCCGGCGGCTATGGCTACACCTTC. Its translation is CASSLGVAGGYGYTF.